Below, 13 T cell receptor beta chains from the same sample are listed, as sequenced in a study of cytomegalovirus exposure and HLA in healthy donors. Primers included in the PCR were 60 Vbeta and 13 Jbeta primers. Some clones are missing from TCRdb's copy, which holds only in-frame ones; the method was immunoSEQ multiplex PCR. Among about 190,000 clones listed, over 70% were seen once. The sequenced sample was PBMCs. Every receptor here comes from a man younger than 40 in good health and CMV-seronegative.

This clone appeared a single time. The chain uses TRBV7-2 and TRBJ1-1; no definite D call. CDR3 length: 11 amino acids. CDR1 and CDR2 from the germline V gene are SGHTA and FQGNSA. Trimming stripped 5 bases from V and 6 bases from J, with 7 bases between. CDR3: CASSPFAEAFF. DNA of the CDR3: TGTGCCAGCAGCCCATTTGCTGAAGCTTTCTTT.

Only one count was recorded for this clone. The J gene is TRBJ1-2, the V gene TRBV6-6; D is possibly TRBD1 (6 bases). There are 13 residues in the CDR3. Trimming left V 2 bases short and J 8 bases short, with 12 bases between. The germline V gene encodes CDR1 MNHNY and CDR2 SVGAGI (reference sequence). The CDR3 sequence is CASSYRGKSGYTF. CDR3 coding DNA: TGTGCCAGCAGTTACAGGGGGAAGAGCGGCTACACCTTC.

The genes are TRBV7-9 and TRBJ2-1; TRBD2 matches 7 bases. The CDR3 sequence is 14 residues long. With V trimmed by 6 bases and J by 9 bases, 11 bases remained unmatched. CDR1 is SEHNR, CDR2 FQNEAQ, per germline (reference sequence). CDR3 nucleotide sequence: TGTGCCAGCAGTTCGGGCTTTGGGGAGGGTGAGCAGTTCTTC. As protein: CASSSGFGEGEQFF. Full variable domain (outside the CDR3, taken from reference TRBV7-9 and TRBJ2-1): DTGVSQNPRHKITKRGQNVTFRCDPISEHNRLYWYRQTLGQGPEFLTYFQNEAQLEKSRLLSDRFSAERPKGSFSTLEIQRTEQGDSAMYLCASSSGFGEGEQFFGPGTRLTVL.

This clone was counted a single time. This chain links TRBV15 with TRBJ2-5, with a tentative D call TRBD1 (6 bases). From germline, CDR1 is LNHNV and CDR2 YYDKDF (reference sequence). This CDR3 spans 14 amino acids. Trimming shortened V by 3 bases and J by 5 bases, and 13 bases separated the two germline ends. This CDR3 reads CATSSDFQGETQYF. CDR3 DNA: TGTGCCACCAGCAGCGACTTCCAGGGGGAGACCCAGTACTTC.

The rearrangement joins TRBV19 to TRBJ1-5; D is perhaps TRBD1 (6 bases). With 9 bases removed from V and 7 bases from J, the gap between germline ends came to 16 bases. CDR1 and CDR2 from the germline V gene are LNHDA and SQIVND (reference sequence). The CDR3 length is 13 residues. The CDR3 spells CASTQTDRQPQHF. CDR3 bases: TGTGCCAGCACCCAGACAGACAGGCAGCCCCAGCATTTT. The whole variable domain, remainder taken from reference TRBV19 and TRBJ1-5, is DGGITQSPKYLFRKEGQNVTLSCEQNLNHDAMYWYRQDPGQGLRLIYYSQIVNDFQKGDIAEGYSVSREKKESFPLTVTSAQKNPTAFYLCASTQTDRQPQHFGDGTRLSIL.

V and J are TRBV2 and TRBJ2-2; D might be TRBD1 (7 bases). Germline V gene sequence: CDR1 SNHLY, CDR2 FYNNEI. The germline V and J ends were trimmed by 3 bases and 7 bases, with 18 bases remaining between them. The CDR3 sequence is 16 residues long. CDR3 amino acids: CASSDQGGRVVGELFF. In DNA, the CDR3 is TGTGCCAGCAGTGATCAGGGGGGTAGAGTTGTCGGGGAGCTGTTTTTT.

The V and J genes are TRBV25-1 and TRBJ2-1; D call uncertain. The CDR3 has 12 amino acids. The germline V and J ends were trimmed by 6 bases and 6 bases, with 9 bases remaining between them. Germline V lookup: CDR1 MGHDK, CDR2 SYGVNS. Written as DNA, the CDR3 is TGTGCCAGCAGGGGCGAATTCAATGAGCAGTTCTTC. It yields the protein CASRGEFNEQFF.

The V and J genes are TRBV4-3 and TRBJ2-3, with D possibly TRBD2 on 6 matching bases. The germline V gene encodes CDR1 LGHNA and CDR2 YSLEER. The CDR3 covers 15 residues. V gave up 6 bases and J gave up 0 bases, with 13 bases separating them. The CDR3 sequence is CASSAIGGSTDTQYF. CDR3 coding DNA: TGCGCCAGCAGTGCAATAGGAGGGAGCACAGATACGCAGTATTTT.

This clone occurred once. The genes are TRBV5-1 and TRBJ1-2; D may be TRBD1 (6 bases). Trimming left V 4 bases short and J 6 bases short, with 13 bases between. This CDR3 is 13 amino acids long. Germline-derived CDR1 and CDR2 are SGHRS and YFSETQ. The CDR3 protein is CASSIQGRDGYTF. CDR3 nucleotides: TGCGCCAGCAGCATACAGGGAAGGGATGGCTACACCTTC.

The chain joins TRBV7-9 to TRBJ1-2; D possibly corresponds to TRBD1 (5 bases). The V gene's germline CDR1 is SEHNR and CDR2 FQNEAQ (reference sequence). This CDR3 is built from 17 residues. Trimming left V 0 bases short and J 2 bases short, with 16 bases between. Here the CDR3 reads CASSLADTEILNYGYTF. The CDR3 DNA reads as TGTGCCAGCAGCTTAGCGGACACAGAGATACTCAACTATGGCTACACCTTC.

This CDR3 is CASSLWSGNTEAFF. DNA for the CDR3: TGTGCCAGCAGTTTATGGTCAGGGAACACTGAAGCTTTCTTT. The chain recombines TRBV27 with TRBJ1-1; no clear D. Germline assignment: CDR1 MNHEY and CDR2 SMNVEV (reference sequence). V gave up 1 base and J gave up 1 base, with 7 bases separating them. CDR3 length: 14 residues.

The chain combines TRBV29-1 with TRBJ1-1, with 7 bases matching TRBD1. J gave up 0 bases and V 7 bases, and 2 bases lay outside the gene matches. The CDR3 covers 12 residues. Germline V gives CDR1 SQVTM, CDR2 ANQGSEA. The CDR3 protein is CSAGQMNTEAFF. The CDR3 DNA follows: TGCAGCGCGGGACAGATGAACACTGAAGCTTTCTTT.

CDR3 nucleotides: TGTGCCAGCAGCTTAATCAGCGCCCAGCCCCAGCATTTT. This codes for CASSLISAQPQHF. The chain combines TRBV7-8 with TRBJ1-5, with D hard to call. This CDR3 is built from 13 residues. Germline V gives CDR1 SGHVS, CDR2 FQNEAQ. Trimming removed 2 bases from V and 7 bases from J, with 9 bases in between.